This passage covers 17 T cell receptor beta chains from one sample sequenced in a study of T-cell memory formation after mild COVID-19. TCRdb reprocessed the 5' RACE reads with MiXCR, giving one entry per CDR3 protein. The sample has hundreds of thousands of distinct CDR3 sequences, approximately 15% seen once. Source material: PBMCs or a T cell subset sorted from them (not recorded which). Receptors were obtained from a man between 18 and 35 years old who had mild COVID-19 (a few samples of this study predate the infection). Cell type and time point are not known.

The V and J genes are TRBV25-1 and TRBJ2-7, with 7 bases identical to TRBD1. Germline CDR1 is MGHDK and CDR2 is SYGVNS. This CDR3 is built from 15 residues. With 1 base clipped from V and 0 bases from J, the junction kept 3 bases outside the gene matches. The DNA of the CDR3 is TGTGCCAGCAGTGAATCGGGACAGAACTCCTACGAGCAGTACTTC. Its translation: CASSESGQNSYEQYF.

The chain employs TRBV5-1 and TRBJ2-7; 7 bases are a match to TRBD1. Looked up from germline, CDR1 is SGHRS and CDR2 is YFSETQ. This CDR3 contains 14 residues. V was clipped by 1 base and J by 5 bases; unmatched bases: 6. The CDR3 protein is CASSLPGTANEQYF. The DNA of the CDR3 is TGCGCCAGCAGCTTGCCCGGGACAGCCAACGAGCAGTACTTC. Combining the CDR3 with reference TRBV5-1 and TRBJ2-7 gives the whole variable domain KAGVTQTPRYLIKTRGQQVTLSCSPISGHRSVSWYQQTPGQGLQFLFEYFSETQRNKGNFPGRFSGRQFSNSRSEMNVSTLELGDSALYLCASSLPGTANEQYFGPGTRLTVT.

In the case of this clonotype: The missing conserved phenylalanine or tryptophan at the end of this CDR3 makes a read error likely. This chain joins TRBV18 and TRBJ2-5; D gene uncertain. In germline, CDR1 is KGHSH, CDR2 LQKENI. The CDR3 loop spans 17 amino acids. Between the trimmed V and J ends, which lost 0 bases and 3 bases, there was a span of 17 bases. This chain's CDR3 is CASSPPGNKGVEETQYL. The CDR3 nucleotides read TGTGCCAGCTCACCACCGGGGAACAAGGGCGTGGAAGAGACCCAGTACCTC.

Ten or more counts support this clonotype. The chain recombines TRBV6-5 with TRBJ2-5, with a weak D call TRBD2 (5 bases). Germline V gene lookup returns CDR1 MNHEY and CDR2 SVGAGI. The V end lost 4 bases, the J end lost 2 bases, and 14 bases lay between the germline ends. CDR3 length equals 15 residues. The CDR3 nucleotides are TGTGCCAGCAGTTTCGCTAGGCGGGCTCAAGAGACCCAGTACTTC. Protein product: CASSFARRAQETQYF.

The V call is TRBV18, the J call TRBJ2-7; 10 bases line up with TRBD2. This CDR3 region has 14 residues. Germline CDR1 reads KGHSH; CDR2 reads LQKENI. Trimming at V came to 3 bases and at J to 4 bases, leaving 3 bases not matched to a gene. CDR3 sequence (DNA): TGTGCCAGCTCACCCACTAGCGGGGTGTACGAGCAGTACGTC. Translation: CASSPTSGVYEQYV.

This clonotype was detected a few times. The chain recombines TRBV20-1 with TRBJ1-1, with D perhaps matching TRBD1 (5 bases). The germline CDR1 and CDR2 sequences are DFQATT and SNEGSKA (reference sequence). This CDR3 has 15 residues. The germline V and J ends were trimmed by 6 bases and 0 bases, with 17 bases remaining between them. The CDR3 region is CSAKSGGRLNTEAFF. The CDR3 nucleotides are TGCAGTGCCAAGTCGGGGGGACGCCTGAACACTGAAGCTTTCTTT.

The genes are TRBV10-1 and TRBJ2-5; no clear D. The V end lost 3 bases, the J end lost 2 bases, and 13 bases lay between the germline ends. This CDR3 is 15 amino acids long. Germline-derived CDR1 and CDR2 are WNHNN and SYGVQD (reference sequence). The CDR3 DNA reads TGCGCCAGCAGTGATATGGGAACCGGTCAAGAGACCCAGTACTTC. It is translated as CASSDMGTGQETQYF.

This clonotype was observed a handful of times. The chain uses TRBV7-3 and TRBJ1-5; D unresolved. The CDR3 is made up of 14 amino acids. The V gene lost 1 base and the J gene lost 9 bases, with 13 bases spanning the gap. Looked up from germline, CDR1 is SGHTA and CDR2 is FQGTGA. This CDR3 reads CASSLMAGVGPQHF. DNA of the CDR3: TGTGCCAGCAGCTTAATGGCAGGCGTGGGGCCCCAGCATTTT.

The V call is TRBV29-1, the J call TRBJ2-5; 11 nucleotides line up with TRBD1. Germline V CDR1 and CDR2: SQVTM, ANQGSEA. The CDR3 covers 13 residues. Unmatched junction bases numbered 5, after V lost 6 bases and J lost 5 bases. The CDR3 region has the DNA TGCAGCGTGGACAGGGGGCTCGGGGAGACCCAGTACTTC. Protein sequence: CSVDRGLGETQYF.

V gene TRBV11-2 combines with J gene TRBJ2-1; 11 bases are a match to TRBD2. Germline values: CDR1 SGHAT, CDR2 FQNNGV. The trim removed 5 bases at V and 8 bases at J, leaving 5 bases unmatched. This CDR3 is 14 amino acids long. The CDR3 region has the DNA TGTGCCAGCAGCAATCTAGCGGGGGGCGATGAGCAGTTCTTC. Translated, it gives CASSNLAGGDEQFF.

The chain combines TRBV20-1 with TRBJ1-2; TRBD1 aligns across 9 bases. CDR1 is DFQATT, CDR2 SNEGSKA, per germline (reference sequence). The CDR3 is made up of 12 amino acids. Losses at the gene ends were 5 bases for V and 8 bases for J; bases not matched to a gene: 6. Here the CDR3 reads CSAADRGRGYTF. CDR3 coding DNA: TGCAGTGCTGCGGACAGGGGACGCGGCTACACCTTC.

The chain links TRBV20-1 to TRBJ2-7, with a tentative D call TRBD2 (5 bases). The CDR3 sequence is 10 residues long. CDR1 and CDR2 from the germline V gene are DFQATT and SNEGSKA (reference sequence). DNA of the CDR3: TGCAGGGCCCGGGGCTACGAGCAGTACTTC. Translating it yields CRARGYEQYF.

The rearrangement uses TRBV6-6 and TRBJ2-1, with TRBD1 matching 9 bases. The CDR3 loop spans 16 amino acids. Trimming removed 7 bases from V and 8 bases from J; junction bases left unmatched: 15. Germline V gene data show CDR1 as MNHNY and CDR2 as SVGAGI (reference sequence). In DNA, the CDR3 is TGTGCCAGCACCTACCGGGACAGGGTAACCGAGCATGAGCAGTTCTTC. It encodes CASTYRDRVTEHEQFF.

This clonotype was recorded a few times. J is TRBJ2-7 and V is TRBV7-9; 8 bases match TRBD2. Germline CDR1 and CDR2: SEHNR and FQNEAQ (reference sequence). The CDR3 contains 15 residues. V trimming: 4 bases; J trimming: 0 bases; junction bases outside the gene matches: 5. Written as DNA, the CDR3 is TGTGCCAGCAGCTCGAAGCGGGGGAGCTCCTACGAGCAGTACTTC. Protein sequence: CASSSKRGSSYEQYF. Variable domain in full (rest from reference TRBV7-9 and TRBJ2-7): DTGVSQNPRHKITKRGQNVTFRCDPISEHNRLYWYRQTLGQGPEFLTYFQNEAQLEKSRLLSDRFSAERPKGSFSTLEIQRTEQGDSAMYLCASSSKRGSSYEQYFGPGTRLTVT.

The chain links TRBV11-2 to TRBJ2-7, with TRBD1 matching 8 bases. The CDR3 length is 12 residues. V lost 5 bases and J lost 8; bases outside the gene matches: 5. Germline V CDR1 and CDR2: SGHAT, FQNNGV. CDR3 in DNA: TGTGCCAGCAGCCGGACAGGGTCTAAGCAGTACTTC. This encodes CASSRTGSKQYF.

The sample holds a few counts of this clonotype. V is TRBV3-1 and J is TRBJ2-5; D is undetermined. CDR3 length: 17 residues. V lost 3 bases, J lost 2 bases, and 19 bases lay in between. Germline CDR1 LGHDT, CDR2 YNNKEL (reference sequence). The CDR3 sequence: CASSQGPKLRRQETQYF. The CDR3 DNA reads TGTGCCAGCAGCCAGGGTCCCAAACTCCGGCGGCAAGAGACCCAGTACTTC.

This clonotype has only a few counts. The J gene is TRBJ2-2, the V gene TRBV20-1; 9 bases agree with TRBD1. Germline V gene sequence: CDR1 DFQATT, CDR2 SNEGSKA (reference sequence). Trimming took 6 bases from V and 0 from J; bases not matched to a gene: 5. The CDR3 runs 15 residues. This CDR3 is CSARQGGPNTGELFF. DNA for the CDR3: TGCAGTGCCAGACAGGGGGGACCGAACACCGGGGAGCTGTTTTTT.